This entry lists 21 T cell receptor beta chains sequenced from one sample in a study of identical twins. TCRdb processed the 5' RACE reads anew with MiXCR; each CDR3 protein has one entry. Found here are 690,000 or so distinct CDR3 sequences, 8.5% to 9.5% of them singletons; the top ten hold around 0.95%. These same records also appear under a second study, on yellow fever vaccine responses in identical twins.

Sample: PBMCs. The receptors were sampled from a woman aged 18-35 years in good health.

The J gene is TRBJ1-2, the V gene TRBV6-5; 7 bases agree with TRBD1. Looked up from germline, CDR1 is MNHEY and CDR2 is SVGAGI. The CDR3 is 15 residues long. The V gene end was trimmed by 2 bases and the J gene end by 8 bases; junction bases not matched to a gene: 11. CDR3 sequence: CASSYTRNRGGGYTF. For the CDR3, the DNA is TGTGCCAGCAGTTACACACGGAACAGGGGAGGAGGCTACACCTTC.

This clonotype was observed a handful of times. The chain's CDR3 is CAWSVRPTGKSYNEQFF. Written as DNA, the CDR3 is TGTGCCTGGAGTGTACGCCCTACTGGGAAATCCTACAATGAGCAGTTCTTC. The chain couples TRBV30 to TRBJ2-1; D gene unclear. The germline gives CDR1 GTSNPN, CDR2 SVGIG (reference sequence). The CDR3 has 17 residues. The germline V and J ends were trimmed by 0 bases and 1 base, with 16 bases remaining between them. The whole variable domain, filled in from reference TRBV30 and TRBJ2-1, reads SQTIHQWPATLVQPVGSPLSLECTVEGTSNPNLYWYRQAAGRGLQLLFYSVGIGQISSEVPQNLSASRPQDRQFILSSKKLLLSDSGFYLCAWSVRPTGKSYNEQFFGPGTRLTVL.

Only a few counts were recorded for this clonotype. The chain employs TRBV6-2 or TRBV6-3 and TRBJ2-1, with TRBD2 matching over 7 bases. CDR3 length equals 14 residues. The germline V gene encodes CDR1 MNHEY and CDR2 SVGEGT. J lost 0 bases, V lost 7 bases, and 3 bases had no gene match. CDR3 in DNA: TGTGCCAGCATGCCGGGGGGCTCCTACAATGAGCAGTTCTTC. Translation gives CASMPGGSYNEQFF.

This clonotype was recorded at least ten times. The DNA of the CDR3 is TGTGCCAGCAGCAGCCGAAGGGGAGGGTGGGCCAAAAACATTCAGTACTTC. This translates into CASSSRRGGWAKNIQYF. The chain couples TRBV28 to TRBJ2-4, with 7 bases aligning to TRBD2. V was pared by 6 bases and J by 1 base, with 12 bases of the junction left unmatched. This CDR3 has 17 residues. The germline V gene encodes CDR1 MDHEN and CDR2 SYDVKM.

In this sample, this clonotype turned up a few times. V and J are TRBV29-1 and TRBJ2-1; no definite D call. CDR3 length equals 10 residues. V was pared by 5 bases and J by 4 bases, with 3 bases between. Looked up from germline, CDR1 is SQVTM and CDR2 is ANQGSEA. The CDR3 DNA sequence: TGCAGCGTTAATTACAATGAGCAGTTCTTC. The encoded protein is CSVNYNEQFF.

The CDR3 loop is CSSFFGGKLFF. In DNA, the CDR3 is TGCAGTTCGTTCTTCGGAGGGAAACTGTTTTTT. This rearrangement joins TRBV20-1 to TRBJ1-4, with unresolved D. The germline V and J ends were trimmed by 8 bases and 11 bases, with 15 bases remaining between them. The CDR3 length is 11 residues. Germline V gives CDR1 DFQATT, CDR2 SNEGSKA (reference sequence).

The rearrangement links TRBV7-9 to TRBJ2-2; 8 positions agree with TRBD1. The CDR3 is made up of 14 amino acids. The V gene's germline CDR1 is SEHNR and CDR2 FQNEAQ (reference sequence). Trimming took 7 bases from V and 4 from J; bases not matched to a gene: 5. CDR3 nucleotides: TGTGCCAGCACGCCGGGACAGGCCACCGGGGAGCTGTTTTTT. It specifies CASTPGQATGELFF.

This clonotype was seen many times. V is TRBV20-1 and J is TRBJ2-7; TRBD2 is a possible D gene (6 bases). From germline, CDR1 is DFQATT and CDR2 SNEGSKA (reference sequence). The V and J ends lost 6 bases and 2 bases respectively, with 17 bases between them. The CDR3 length is 14 residues. The CDR3 DNA is TGCAGTGCCACGCCCCCCACTAGCACCTACGAGCAGTACTTC. Translating it yields CSATPPTSTYEQYF.

This clonotype was detected a few times. CDR3 amino acids: CASSPLETSRDNEQFF. The CDR3 DNA reads as TGTGCCAGCAGCCCCCTAGAGACTAGTCGGGACAATGAGCAGTTCTTC. The chain carries TRBV7-8 and TRBJ2-1, with a possible D match to TRBD2 (6 bases). The germline V gene has CDR1 SGHVS and CDR2 FQNEAQ. The CDR3 covers 16 residues. V lost 5 bases and J lost 5, with 19 bases in between.

This clonotype was counted only a few times. The rearrangement uses TRBV28 and TRBJ1-5; a weak D match, TRBD1 (5 bases). The CDR3 loop spans 15 amino acids. Between the trimmed V and J ends, which lost 5 bases and 7 bases, there was a span of 18 bases. Germline CDR1 reads MDHEN; CDR2 reads SYDVKM. The CDR3 region has the DNA TGTGCCAGCAGTCTCCGGGACCTTGGTCGACAGCCCCAGCATTTT. As protein: CASSLRDLGRQPQHF. Together with reference TRBV28 and TRBJ1-5, the CDR3 gives the full variable domain: DVKVTQSSRYLVKRTGEKVFLECVQDMDHENMFWYRQDPGLGLRLIYFSYDVKMKEKGDIPEGYSVSREKKERFSLILESASTNQTSMYLCASSLRDLGRQPQHFGDGTRLSIL.

This sequence joins TRBV7-2 and TRBJ2-1, with 13 bases lining up with TRBD2. With 4 bases clipped from V and 7 bases from J, the junction kept 7 bases outside the gene matches. The CDR3 consists of 16 residues. The germline gives CDR1 SGHTA, CDR2 FQGNSA. The CDR3 DNA follows: TGTGCCAGCAGCTCCACTAGCGGGGGGGCTACAAATGAGCAGTTCTTC. Its translation: CASSSTSGGATNEQFF.

This clonotype was recorded many times. V and J are TRBV10-3 and TRBJ2-2; 9 bases align to TRBD2. The V gene end was trimmed by 0 bases and the J gene end by 6 bases; junction bases not matched to a gene: 5. This CDR3 contains 16 residues. Germline loops: CDR1 ENHRY, CDR2 SYGVKD. The CDR3 DNA reads as TGTGCCATCAGTGAGTCGCGGACTAGCGTTGCCGGGGAGCTGTTTTTT. Its protein is CAISESRTSVAGELFF.

The sample holds a few counts of this clonotype. CDR3 nucleotides: TGCGCCAGCAGTTCCCCAGGCGTACAGGGAAATTACAATGAGCAGTTCTTC. It specifies CASSSPGVQGNYNEQFF. The gene calls are TRBV5-1 and TRBJ2-1; tentative D call: TRBD1 (6 bases). The CDR3 is 17 amino acids. Between the trimmed V and J ends, which lost 5 bases and 4 bases, there was a span of 22 bases. CDR1 is SGHRS, CDR2 YFSETQ, per germline. Complete variable domain (other parts from reference TRBV5-1 and TRBJ2-1): KAGVTQTPRYLIKTRGQQVTLSCSPISGHRSVSWYQQTPGQGLQFLFEYFSETQRNKGNFPGRFSGRQFSNSRSEMNVSTLELGDSALYLCASSSPGVQGNYNEQFFGPGTRLTVL.

The chain carries TRBV6-2 or TRBV6-3 and TRBJ2-3, with TRBD2 identical over 8 bases. CDR3 length equals 15 residues. From germline, CDR1 is MNHEY and CDR2 SVGEGT. Trimming at V came to 6 bases and at J to 1 base, leaving 6 bases not matched to a gene. The CDR3 DNA is TGTGCCAGCAGCCACGGGACTAGAGGCACAGATACGCAGTATTTT. Protein sequence: CASSHGTRGTDTQYF.

The chain has TRBV30 and TRBJ1-6; D perhaps matches TRBD1 (6 bases). Germline assignment: CDR1 GTSNPN and CDR2 SVGIG (reference sequence). The V end was cut by 8 bases, the J end by 10 bases, with 18 bases between. This CDR3 comprises 13 residues. The DNA of the CDR3 is TGTGCCGAAGCCAGGGGTTTTGAGTCACCCCTCCACTTT. Translated: CAEARGFESPLHF.

This chain links TRBV15 with TRBJ2-5; 9 nucleotides match TRBD1. There are 14 residues in the CDR3. The V and J ends lost 0 bases and 4 bases, in that order; junction bases with no gene match: 0. CDR1 is LNHNV, CDR2 YYDKDF, per germline (reference sequence). The CDR3 DNA follows: TGTGCCACCAGCAGAGAGACAGGGGGAGAGACCCAGTACTTC. Encoded protein: CATSRETGGETQYF.

CDR3 coding DNA: TGTGCCAGCAGCTTAGGAATCTCGAACACCGGGGAGCTGTTTTTT. Its translation is CASSLGISNTGELFF. The chain links TRBV7-8 to TRBJ2-2; D unresolved. Trimming removed 1 base from V and 0 bases from J, with 6 bases in between. Germline lookup yields CDR1 SGHVS and CDR2 FQNEAQ. The CDR3 totals 15 residues.

The CDR3 spells CASSYNFGELTGTGTTDTQYF. The CDR3 DNA reads TGTGCCAGCAGTTACAACTTCGGGGAACTAACCGGGACAGGAACTACAGATACGCAGTATTTT. The genes are TRBV6-2 or TRBV6-3 and TRBJ2-3, with 8 bases fitting TRBD1. Germline V gives CDR1 MNHEY, CDR2 SVGEGT. This CDR3 spans 21 amino acids. After removal of 2 bases from V and 3 bases from J, the junction contained 22 bases not matched to a gene.

This clonotype was observed a few times. Here the CDR3 DNA reads TGTGCCAGCAGTCCTACAGGGGGTCGCGACGAGCAGTACTTC. Translated: CASSPTGGRDEQYF. J is TRBJ2-7 and V is TRBV5-6; 8 bases line up with TRBD1. Losses at the gene ends were 5 bases for V and 5 bases for J; bases not matched to a gene: 9. The CDR3 has 14 amino acids. Germline lookup yields CDR1 SGHDT and CDR2 YYEEEE. Combining the CDR3 with reference TRBV5-6 and TRBJ2-7 gives the whole variable domain DAGVTQSPTHLIKTRGQQVTLRCSPKSGHDTVSWYQQALGQGPQFIFQYYEEEERQRGNFPDRFSGHQFPNYSSELNVNALLLGDSALYLCASSPTGGRDEQYFGPGTRLTVT.

The gene calls are TRBV15 and TRBJ2-3; TRBD1 agrees at 8 bases. This CDR3 is built from 16 residues. After removal of 2 bases from V and 1 base from J, the junction contained 5 bases not matched to a gene. CDR1 and CDR2 (germline): LNHNV, YYDKDF (reference sequence). The CDR3, as DNA: TGTGCCACCAGCAGAACCCCAGGGGGCGGCACAGATACGCAGTATTTT. Protein product: CATSRTPGGGTDTQYF. Filled out from reference TRBV15 and TRBJ2-3, the complete variable domain reads DAMVIQNPRYQVTQFGKPVTLSCSQTLNHNVMYWYQQKSSQAPKLLFHYYDKDFNNEADTPDNFQSRRPNTSFCFLDIRSPGLGDTAMYLCATSRTPGGGTDTQYFGPGTRLTVL.

In its sample, this clonotype was seen a few times. The CDR3 loop reads CASSQGHTGASYGYTF. The CDR3 DNA follows: TGCGCCAGCAGCCAAGGCCATACAGGGGCCAGCTATGGCTACACCTTC. This rearrangement joins TRBV4-3 to TRBJ1-2; 7 bases align to TRBD1. CDR1 is LGHNA, CDR2 YSLEER, per germline. The CDR3 sequence is 16 residues long. The V and J ends lost 1 base and 4 bases, in that order; junction bases with no gene match: 9.